A single sample is the source of the 22 T cell receptor beta chains below, sequenced in a study of cytomegalovirus exposure and HLA in healthy donors. Researchers ran the PCR with 60 Vbeta and 13 Jbeta primers. The table came from immunoSEQ multiplex PCR; TCRdb's copy has only in-frame clones and leaves some out. The data contain approximately 270,000 clones, about four fifths of them singletons. The sequenced sample consisted of PBMCs. The receptors shown here come from a girl aged 2 to 9 in good health and CMV-seronegative.

This chain connects TRBV2 to TRBJ1-2; 7 bases align to TRBD1. The CDR3 consists of 14 residues. V dropped 8 bases and J dropped 5; count of bases not matched to a gene: 11. Germline V gene lookup returns CDR1 SNHLY and CDR2 FYNNEI. CDR3 protein: CASYGQEGRYGYTF. The CDR3 DNA sequence: TGTGCCAGCTACGGACAGGAAGGTCGTTATGGCTACACCTTC.

The genes are TRBV5-6 and TRBJ2-1, with 9 bases lining up with TRBD2. Trimming removed 6 bases from V and 4 bases from J; junction bases left unmatched: 11. This CDR3 comprises 16 residues. Germline values: CDR1 SGHDT, CDR2 YYEEEE. CDR3 sequence (DNA): TGTGCCAGCACCCGCGTGCGGGGGGGCCGATACAATGAGCAGTTCTTC. Protein sequence: CASTRVRGGRYNEQFF. Complete variable domain (other parts from reference TRBV5-6 and TRBJ2-1): DAGVTQSPTHLIKTRGQQVTLRCSPKSGHDTVSWYQQALGQGPQFIFQYYEEEERQRGNFPDRFSGHQFPNYSSELNVNALLLGDSALYLCASTRVRGGRYNEQFFGPGTRLTVL.

This chain uses TRBV5-6 with TRBJ1-4, with D perhaps TRBD1 (5 bases). The CDR3 totals 13 residues. Trimming shortened V by 2 bases and J by 5 bases, and 7 bases separated the two germline ends. The germline CDR1 and CDR2 sequences are SGHDT and YYEEEE. The CDR3 nucleotides are TGTGCCAGCAGCTTTGACAGAAATGAAAAACTGTTTTTT. Translating it yields CASSFDRNEKLFF.

This clone appeared a few times. J is TRBJ2-7 and V is TRBV29-1; 10 nucleotides line up with TRBD2. This CDR3 spans 14 amino acids. The germline V gene has CDR1 SQVTM and CDR2 ANQGSEA. With V trimmed by 4 bases and J by 3 bases, 6 bases remained unmatched. The CDR3 protein is CSVGSPSGSYEQYF. In DNA form, the CDR3 reads TGCAGCGTTGGTTCTCCTAGCGGGAGCTACGAGCAGTACTTC.

The chain employs TRBV2 and TRBJ2-7; possible D gene TRBD2, 5 bases. This CDR3 contains 16 residues. V was trimmed by 8 bases and J by 2 bases, leaving 22 bases between them. Germline V gives CDR1 SNHLY, CDR2 FYNNEI. This CDR3 is CASLSGGPLSTYEQYF. The CDR3 DNA reads TGTGCCAGCTTATCTGGCGGGCCCCTGTCTACCTACGAGCAGTACTTC.

The chain has TRBV5-8 and TRBJ1-1; TRBD1 matches 8 bases. The CDR3 length is 15 residues. Trimming removed 0 bases from V and 8 bases from J; junction bases left unmatched: 9. CDR1 SGHTS and CDR2 YDEGEE come from the germline V gene. The CDR3 DNA reads as TGTGCCAGCAGCTTGGGACAGGGGACGGTTTTAGAAGCTTTCTTT. Protein: CASSLGQGTVLEAFF.

V usage is TRBV19 and J usage is TRBJ1-5, with D perhaps TRBD1 (5 bases). This CDR3 spans 13 amino acids. CDR1 LNHDA and CDR2 SQIVND come from the germline V gene (reference sequence). Trimming removed 4 bases at V and 7 bases at J, with 11 bases between. This CDR3 is CASSKQEGQPQHF. In nucleotides, the CDR3 is TGTGCCAGTAGTAAACAGGAGGGGCAGCCCCAGCATTTT.

This clone was recorded a few times. The same CDR3 is also encoded by other DNA sequences in this sample. The chain has TRBV10-1 and TRBJ2-5; 8 bases are shared with TRBD2. J was trimmed by 11 bases and V by 8 bases; bases with no gene match: 19. Germline V lookup: CDR1 WNHNN, CDR2 SYGVQD (reference sequence). This CDR3 has 15 residues. The CDR3 sequence is CASEHSGLAHPSQYF. For the CDR3, the DNA is TGCGCCAGCGAGCACAGCGGACTAGCCCACCCGAGTCAGTACTTC.

V gene TRBV5-8 combines with J gene TRBJ2-7, with TRBD2 matching 14 bases. Germline trimming cut 2 bases from V and 4 bases from J; bases unmatched to any gene: 5. Per the germline V gene, CDR1 is SGHTS and CDR2 is YDEGEE. The CDR3 has 16 residues. The CDR3 coding sequence is TGTGCCAGCAGCTTTATCGGGACTAGCGGGAGATACGAGCAGTACTTC. Residues: CASSFIGTSGRYEQYF.

This clone was seen more than once but under ten times. This chain joins TRBV11-3 and TRBJ1-1, with D perhaps TRBD1 (6 bases). The length of the CDR3 is 13 residues. Trimming stripped 3 bases from V and 5 bases from J, with 10 bases between. Germline lookup yields CDR1 SGHNT and CDR2 YENEEA. The CDR3 sequence is CASSFKGVTEAFF. The CDR3 DNA is TGTGCCAGCAGCTTTAAGGGGGTAACTGAAGCTTTCTTT.

The V call is TRBV5-1, the J call TRBJ1-2, with 7 bases that match TRBD1. The junction had 5 bases not matched to a gene; V was cut back by 0 bases and J by 0 bases. Germline CDR1 SGHRS, CDR2 YFSETQ. The CDR3 covers 16 residues. This CDR3 reads CASSLVRGQTNYGYTF. As DNA, the CDR3 is TGCGCCAGCAGCTTGGTGAGGGGACAGACTAACTATGGCTACACCTTC.

As DNA, the CDR3 is TGTGCCAGCAGCTTGGCCCCCCTAGAGACCCAGTACTTC. This codes for CASSLAPLETQYF. The rearrangement joins TRBV7-3 to TRBJ2-5; the D is unclear. The length of the CDR3 is 13 residues. The germline V gene has CDR1 SGHTA and CDR2 FQGTGA. V was pared by 3 bases and J by 4 bases, with 9 bases between.

This rearrangement joins TRBV27 to TRBJ2-4, with 9 bases fitting TRBD2. Germline V gene data show CDR1 as MNHEY and CDR2 as SMNVEV (reference sequence). The CDR3 has 15 amino acids. The J segment lost 7 bases and the V segment lost 5 bases, leaving 9 bases of the junction unmatched. Here the CDR3 DNA reads TGTGCCAGCAGTCCGGCGGGACTAGCTAGCAACATTCAGTACTTC. Its translation: CASSPAGLASNIQYF.

The chain employs TRBV13 and TRBJ2-3; D is unresolved. Trimming took 5 bases from V and 3 from J, leaving 9 bases between them. In germline, CDR1 is PRHDT, CDR2 FYEKMQ (reference sequence). The CDR3 totals 13 residues. DNA of the CDR3: TGTGCCAGCAGCCGTCTTAGTACAGATACGCAGTATTTT. Translated: CASSRLSTDTQYF.

The chain employs TRBV29-1 and TRBJ1-5; 7 nucleotides match TRBD1. This CDR3 spans 13 amino acids. J gave up 2 bases and V 5 bases, and 3 bases lay outside the gene matches. Germline V gene sequence: CDR1 SQVTM, CDR2 ANQGSEA. The CDR3 loop reads CSVCQGGNQPQHF. The CDR3 DNA reads as TGCAGCGTTTGTCAGGGGGGCAATCAGCCCCAGCATTTT.

CDR3 sequence reads: CASSLELAGGHEQYF. Here the CDR3 DNA reads TGCGCCAGCAGCTTGGAACTAGCGGGAGGCCACGAGCAGTACTTC. This chain connects TRBV5-1 to TRBJ2-7; 12 nucleotides align to TRBD2. Germline V gene lookup returns CDR1 SGHRS and CDR2 YFSETQ. The ends lost 0 bases at V and 5 bases at J; junction bases unmatched: 3. The CDR3 runs 15 residues.

The CDR3 sequence is CASSFRPGLVFNEQYF. CDR3 in DNA: TGCGCCAGCAGCTTCAGGCCGGGACTAGTTTTTAACGAGCAGTACTTC. The V call is TRBV5-1, the J call TRBJ2-7; 8 nucleotides match TRBD2. Germline V CDR1 and CDR2: SGHRS, YFSETQ. V trimming: 2 bases; J trimming: 5 bases; junction bases outside the gene matches: 12. The CDR3 runs 16 residues.

The chain uses TRBV28 and TRBJ1-1; 9 nucleotides align to TRBD1. This CDR3 region has 14 residues. The V segment lost 1 base and the J segment 7 bases; nucleotides outside the gene matches: 4. The germline gives CDR1 MDHEN, CDR2 SYDVKM. The CDR3 nucleotides are TGTGCCAGCAGTTTATTGGGGACAGGGATTGAAGCTTTCTTT. Residues: CASSLLGTGIEAFF.

The V call is TRBV28, the J call TRBJ2-4, with D possibly matching TRBD2 (6 bases). CDR1 and CDR2 (germline): MDHEN, SYDVKM. This CDR3 has 13 residues. Trimming removed 7 bases at V and 8 bases at J, with 15 bases between. The chain's CDR3 is CASTDAGSDIQYF. The CDR3 nucleotides read TGTGCCAGCACCGACGCGGGAAGCGACATTCAGTACTTC. Combining the CDR3 with reference TRBV28 and TRBJ2-4 gives the whole variable domain DVKVTQSSRYLVKRTGEKVFLECVQDMDHENMFWYRQDPGLGLRLIYFSYDVKMKEKGDIPEGYSVSREKKERFSLILESASTNQTSMYLCASTDAGSDIQYFGAGTRLSVL.

Points on this clone: At one end the junction does not follow the germline gene, possibly because of a read error. This chain connects TRBV13 to TRBJ1-2; TRBD1 matches at 8 bases. There are 17 residues in the CDR3. Per the germline V gene, CDR1 is PRHDT and CDR2 is FYEKMQ (reference sequence). In nucleotides, the CDR3 is TGTGCCAGCAGTCGCCCCCACTTGGGACAGGTTTCTTATGGCTGCACCTTC. It codes for CASSRPHLGQVSYGCTF.

CDR3 nucleotide sequence: TGTGCCACATCAAGGTCCGTACCGGGCAATGAGCAGTTCTTC. Translated: CATSRSVPGNEQFF. The chain uses TRBV28 and TRBJ2-1; D remains unclear. V was trimmed by 10 bases and J by 6 bases, leaving 19 bases between them. This CDR3 is built from 14 residues. Germline V gene sequence: CDR1 MDHEN, CDR2 SYDVKM.

The chain is built from TRBV11-2 and TRBJ2-7; 7 bases agree with TRBD1. The CDR3 loop spans 17 amino acids. CDR1 and CDR2 from the germline V gene are SGHAT and FQNNGV. J was trimmed by 0 bases and V by 2 bases; bases with no gene match: 10. The CDR3 here is CASSLRPDRVSSYEQYF. CDR3 nucleotide sequence: TGTGCCAGCAGCTTAAGGCCTGACAGGGTCTCCTCCTACGAGCAGTACTTC.